Each of the 26 T cell receptor beta chains below was sequenced from the same sample in a study of T cells after yellow fever vaccination. Each CDR3 protein is one row after TCRdb ran MiXCR on the 5' RACE reads. The table has 300,000 or so distinct CDR3 sequences, about 4% seen once. Material: PBMCs, obtained 5 days after the yellow fever booster vaccination. Receptor source: a man between 18 and 29 years old who received the YFV17D yellow fever vaccine.

The table lists this clonotype with a few counts. The chain links TRBV18 to TRBJ1-6; D possibly corresponds to TRBD1 (5 bases). CDR1 is KGHSH, CDR2 LQKENI, per germline. CDR3 length: 14 residues. Deletions cut 2 bases from V and 8 bases from J, with 10 bases between. The CDR3 loop reads CASSPGGLDSPLHF. The DNA of the CDR3 is TGTGCCAGCTCACCAGGGGGTCTTGATTCACCCCTCCACTTT.

This clonotype was detected a few times. The chain uses TRBV20-1 and TRBJ1-3, with D perhaps matching TRBD1 (6 bases). V was trimmed by 6 bases and J by 4 bases, leaving 13 bases between them. The CDR3 has 13 residues. Looked up from germline, CDR1 is DFQATT and CDR2 is SNEGSKA (reference sequence). The CDR3 sequence is CSAIPGAGNTIYF. CDR3 nucleotide sequence: TGCAGTGCGATTCCGGGGGCAGGAAACACCATATATTTT.

This clonotype has a handful of counts. The rearrangement joins TRBV14 to TRBJ1-2; 8 positions agree with TRBD1. CDR3 length: 13 amino acids. The J segment lost 6 bases and the V segment lost 2 bases, leaving 2 bases of the junction unmatched. Germline V gives CDR1 SGHDN, CDR2 FVKESK. The DNA for the CDR3 is TGTGCCAGCAGCCAATTGACAGGGGATGGCTACACCTTC. Translated, it gives CASSQLTGDGYTF.

This chain uses TRBV6-2 or TRBV6-3 with TRBJ1-2; TRBD1 is a possible D gene (6 bases). The V end was cut by 5 bases, the J end by 3 bases, with 19 bases between. Germline values: CDR1 MNHEY, CDR2 SVGEGT. The CDR3 contains 16 residues. The CDR3 sequence: CASSPPPATGDYGYTF. The CDR3 region has the DNA TGTGCCAGCAGTCCCCCGCCGGCGACAGGAGACTATGGCTACACCTTC.

The chain links TRBV28 to TRBJ2-2, with D possibly matching TRBD1 (6 bases). The germline gives CDR1 MDHEN, CDR2 SYDVKM. Between the trimmed V and J ends, which lost 5 bases and 2 bases, there was a span of 18 bases. The CDR3 has 17 residues. CDR3 in amino acids: CASSLKLGTYNTGELFF. In DNA form, the CDR3 reads TGTGCCAGCAGTCTAAAGTTGGGGACATATAACACCGGGGAGCTGTTTTTT.

At least ten counts were recorded for this clonotype. J is TRBJ1-1 and V is TRBV7-2; unclear D gene. Per germline, CDR1 SGHTA and CDR2 FQGNSA. This CDR3 region has 13 residues. Trimming left V 5 bases short and J 0 bases short, with 7 bases between. The CDR3 nucleotides read TGTGCCAGCAGCCGACATCTGAACACTGAAGCTTTCTTT. This translates into CASSRHLNTEAFF. The full variable domain, with the rest looked up from reference TRBV7-2 and TRBJ1-1, is GAGVSQSPSNKVTEKGKDVELRCDPISGHTALYWYRQSLGQGLEFLIYFQGNSAPDKSGLPSDRFSAERTGGSVSTLTIQRTQQEDSAVYLCASSRHLNTEAFFGQGTRLTVV.

In this sample, this clonotype turned up many times. One end of the junction fails to match germline, which may point to a read error. The chain has TRBV7-7 and TRBJ2-2, with D unresolved. The CDR3 spans 14 residues. Germline assignment: CDR1 SSHAT and CDR2 FNYEAQ (reference sequence). The CDR3 protein is CASSPQGNTGELFF. CDR3 nucleotide sequence: TGTGCTAGCAGCCCCCAAGGGAACACCGGGGAGCTGTTTTTT.

This clonotype was detected a few times. A read error may account for a junction end that differs from germline. The V call is TRBV11-3, the J call TRBJ2-1; weak D call: TRBD1 (6 bases). The CDR3 spans 17 residues. Germline values: CDR1 SGHNT, CDR2 YENEEA. CDR3 DNA: TGTGCCAGCAGCTTAGAGGGGGCAGGGGCCTCCCACAATGAGCAGTTCTTC. It yields the protein CASSLEGAGASHNEQFF.

This chain's CDR3 is CASRDPTGGHTEAFF. In nucleotides, the CDR3 is TGTGCCAGCAGGGACCCGACAGGGGGCCACACTGAAGCTTTCTTT. The V call is TRBV6-5, the J call TRBJ1-1; 10 positions match TRBD1. The V segment lost 6 bases and the J segment 3 bases; nucleotides outside the gene matches: 7. CDR3 size: 15 residues. The germline gives CDR1 MNHEY, CDR2 SVGAGI.

This clonotype was seen only a few times. The chain links TRBV27 to TRBJ2-5; D uncertain. CDR1 MNHEY and CDR2 SMNVEV come from the germline V gene (reference sequence). The CDR3 loop spans 13 amino acids. The germline V and J ends were trimmed by 4 bases and 4 bases, with 10 bases remaining between them. The chain's CDR3 is CASSSLGVETQYF. CDR3 bases: TGTGCCAGCAGTTCGCTTGGGGTAGAGACCCAGTACTTC.

There are many counts of this clonotype. The CDR3 protein is CASSQDETEAFF. CDR3 bases: TGCGCCAGCAGCCAAGATGAAACTGAAGCTTTCTTT. This chain uses TRBV4-3 with TRBJ1-1; D unresolved. The V gene lost 0 bases and the J gene lost 5 bases, with 4 bases spanning the gap. In germline, CDR1 is LGHNA, CDR2 YSLEER. The CDR3 covers 12 residues.

This clonotype has only a few counts. The chain employs TRBV5-1 and TRBJ1-6, with TRBD1 identical over 9 bases. V trimming: 4 bases; J trimming: 7 bases; junction bases outside the gene matches: 6. CDR1 is SGHRS, CDR2 YFSETQ, per germline. The CDR3 totals 15 residues. CDR3 residues: CASSTGQGLNSPLHF. The CDR3 region has the DNA TGCGCCAGCAGCACGGGACAGGGACTAAATTCACCCCTCCACTTT. Together with reference TRBV5-1 and TRBJ1-6, the CDR3 gives the full variable domain: KAGVTQTPRYLIKTRGQQVTLSCSPISGHRSVSWYQQTPGQGLQFLFEYFSETQRNKGNFPGRFSGRQFSNSRSEMNVSTLELGDSALYLCASSTGQGLNSPLHFGNGTRLTVT.

The V call is TRBV5-1, the J call TRBJ1-1, with a possible D match to TRBD1 (6 bases). Germline values: CDR1 SGHRS, CDR2 YFSETQ. V was trimmed by 3 bases and J by 3 bases, leaving 15 bases between them. The CDR3 runs 15 residues. CDR3 in amino acids: CASSSRGGGYTEAFF. CDR3 bases: TGCGCCAGCAGCTCCCGTGGAGGGGGGTACACTGAAGCTTTCTTT.

The genes are TRBV27 and TRBJ2-7, with D perhaps TRBD1 (6 bases). V was shortened by 2 bases and J by 7 bases, with 18 bases between the two germline ends. The germline gives CDR1 MNHEY, CDR2 SMNVEV (reference sequence). The CDR3 covers 15 residues. The CDR3 sequence is CASSLVGGPGGEQYF. The CDR3, as DNA: TGTGCCAGCAGTTTAGTAGGGGGACCTGGAGGAGAGCAGTACTTC.

This rearrangement joins TRBV19 to TRBJ2-3; maybe TRBD2 (6 bases). Per the germline V gene, CDR1 is LNHDA and CDR2 is SQIVND (reference sequence). The CDR3 covers 20 residues. V lost 4 bases and J lost 6, with 32 bases in between. The CDR3 nucleotides are TGTGCCAGTAGTACGCCTAGGACACCCCTCACCGGGGGAGAGCGGGATACGCAGTATTTT. Its translation: CASSTPRTPLTGGERDTQYF.

V is TRBV20-1 and J is TRBJ2-1; the D is unclear. Germline loops: CDR1 DFQATT, CDR2 SNEGSKA (reference sequence). This CDR3 is built from 13 residues. CDR3 bases: TGCAGGGGCCGGGTGGTTACCTCCAATGAGCAGTTCTTC. Translated, it gives CRGRVVTSNEQFF.

This chain links TRBV20-1 with TRBJ2-6, with TRBD1 as a possible D gene (5 bases). V was shortened by 4 bases and J by 4 bases, with 14 bases between the two germline ends. The CDR3 has 15 amino acids. CDR1 is DFQATT and CDR2 is SNEGSKA in the germline V gene (reference sequence). DNA for the CDR3: TGCAGTGCTAACCCTAGGGGTCGGGGGGCCAACGTCCTGACTTTC. This translates into CSANPRGRGANVLTF.

This clonotype was counted at least ten times. The gene calls are TRBV5-1 and TRBJ1-1, with 9 positions matching TRBD1. The CDR3 has 13 amino acids. Germline CDR1 is SGHRS and CDR2 is YFSETQ. V was clipped by 4 bases and J by 4 bases; unmatched bases: 2. CDR3 nucleotides: TGCGCCAGCAGCGAGACAGGGGGCACTGAAGCTTTCTTT. Protein: CASSETGGTEAFF.

This chain connects TRBV5-1 to TRBJ2-1, with TRBD1 identical over 9 bases. CDR3 length equals 14 residues. CDR1 is SGHRS, CDR2 YFSETQ, per germline. With V trimmed by 6 bases and J by 6 bases, 7 bases remained unmatched. CDR3 region: CASKTGQGINEQFF. The CDR3 DNA follows: TGCGCCAGCAAAACGGGACAGGGAATCAATGAGCAGTTCTTC.

This clonotype was recorded many times. The chain links TRBV2 to TRBJ2-4; D is perhaps TRBD1 or TRBD2 (6 bases each). V lost 8 bases and J 15 bases, leaving 23 bases between the germline ends. This CDR3 is 13 amino acids long. CDR1 is SNHLY, CDR2 FYNNEI, per germline. The CDR3 nucleotides read TGTGCCAGCCGACTAGTCCTACAGGGAACCTGGTACTTC. This translates into CASRLVLQGTWYF.

The V call is TRBV9, the J call TRBJ2-1; 8 bases align to TRBD2. Germline CDR1 is SGDLS and CDR2 is YYNGEE. The CDR3 runs 15 residues. J lost 5 bases, V lost 3 bases, and 7 bases had no gene match. CDR3 sequence: CASSADSSGHNEQFF. CDR3 DNA sequence: TGTGCCAGCAGCGCGGACTCTAGCGGGCACAATGAGCAGTTCTTC.

This clonotype was found a few times. The V call is TRBV6-4, the J call TRBJ2-1, with 10 positions matching TRBD2. CDR1 and CDR2 (germline): MRHNA, SNTAGT. The CDR3 has 16 amino acids. The ends lost 5 bases at V and 6 bases at J; junction bases unmatched: 10. In nucleotides, the CDR3 is TGTGCCAGCAGTCCCTTTACTAGCGGGGCAGGCAATGAGCAGTTCTTC. Residues: CASSPFTSGAGNEQFF.

The chain has TRBV9 and TRBJ2-1; a weak D match, TRBD1 (6 bases). Germline V gene lookup returns CDR1 SGDLS and CDR2 YYNGEE. Deletions cut 4 bases from V and 2 bases from J, with 16 bases between. This CDR3 has 16 amino acids. The DNA for the CDR3 is TGTGCCAGCAGCCCTCACCAGGGGTCAACCTACAATGAGCAGTTCTTC. The encoded protein is CASSPHQGSTYNEQFF.

The CDR3 here is CASSPRLFTDTQYF. As DNA, the CDR3 is TGTGCCAGCAGCCCTCGACTATTCACAGATACGCAGTATTTT. The rearrangement joins TRBV7-8 to TRBJ2-3, with D possibly matching TRBD2 (5 bases). The CDR3 length is 14 residues. Trimming took off 5 bases at V and 2 bases at J, with 11 bases between the two ends. CDR1 is SGHVS and CDR2 is FQNEAQ in the germline V gene.

Points on this clonotype: Since a much larger clone is just one base distant, this may be a read error. The V gene is TRBV7-8, the J gene TRBJ2-2; 7 nucleotides match TRBD2. V gave up 4 bases and J gave up 0 bases; unmatched junction bases: 2. CDR1 is SGHVS, CDR2 FQNEAQ, per germline. The CDR3 is made up of 15 amino acids. CDR3 nucleotides: TGTGCCAGCAGCTCCCGGGGGGCGAACACCGGGGAGCTGTTTTTT. It translates to CASSSRGANTGELFF.

The V gene is TRBV19, the J gene TRBJ2-3; TRBD2 matches 9 bases. CDR3 size: 18 residues. The V gene end was trimmed by 7 bases and the J gene end by 0 bases; junction bases not matched to a gene: 14. The V gene's germline CDR1 is LNHDA and CDR2 SQIVND (reference sequence). In DNA form, the CDR3 reads TGTGCCAGTACCCCGGGTAGCGGGGGCCCCCCGAGCACAGATACGCAGTATTTT. This translates into CASTPGSGGPPSTDTQYF.